This T cell receptor beta chain was profiled in a study of response to subunit inactivated influenza vaccine. Findings and limits, study-wide: T cells newly recruited by each seasonal influenza vaccination are few, the authors suggested.

This clonotype was observed a few times. Its specificity is unknown. TCRdb redid the calling of the RT-PCR reads with MiXCR, one entry per CDR3 protein. This table holds about 610,000 distinct CDR3 sequences, roughly 15% found once. The clonotype was recovered from a man in his fifties who received an inactivated influenza vaccine. The starting material was PBMCs from blood, obtained roughly 13 days after vaccination.

DNA of the CDR3: TGTGCCAGCAGTGACGTTTCACATCTCCTCAGGAGCAATCAGCCCCAGCATTTT. Its translation is CASSDVSHLLRSNQPQHF. V is TRBV6-1 and J is TRBJ1-5; no clear D gene. Trimming removed 3 bases at V and 1 base at J, with 19 bases between. This CDR3 spans 18 amino acids. CDR1 and CDR2 from the germline V gene are MNHNS and SASEGT.